These 25 T cell receptor beta chains were all obtained from the same sample, sequenced in a study of blood T cell repertoires in COVID-19 (dated by TCRdb to the early 2020s). Library preparation employed the immunoSEQ multiplex PCR assay. The clones in this table, taken by TCRdb from immuneACCESS, are in-frame only. Not every clone is retained; where verified, under half of the shortfall comes from an unresolved V gene, and the cause of the rest is unknown. Present in this sample are fewer than 500,000 clones, more than 75% of which were seen just once. The ten largest make up around 0.91% of the sample. Sequenced material: PBMCs or T cells enriched from blood (not recorded which). Every receptor here comes from a woman younger than 45 with acute COVID-19.

The chain joins TRBV19 to TRBJ2-2; 10 bases map to TRBD1. J was trimmed by 3 bases and V by 7 bases; bases with no gene match: 8. Germline loops: CDR1 LNHDA, CDR2 SQIVND (reference sequence). This CDR3 has 16 residues. DNA of the CDR3: TGTGCCAGTACCCCCGGGACAGGGGACTACACCGGGGAGCTGTTTTTT. Its translation: CASTPGTGDYTGELFF.

V gene TRBV11-2 combines with J gene TRBJ2-1, with D maybe TRBD2 (5 bases). The V end was cut by 6 bases, the J end by 8 bases, with 11 bases between. The germline CDR1 and CDR2 sequences are SGHAT and FQNNGV. This CDR3 contains 12 residues. CDR3 DNA: TGTGCCAGCAGAGCTAGCTATCATGAGCAGTTCTTC. It encodes CASRASYHEQFF.

This clone was seen just once. V is TRBV7-2 and J is TRBJ2-7; 7 positions match TRBD2. J gave up 1 base and V 2 bases, and 11 bases lay outside the gene matches. CDR1 SGHTA and CDR2 FQGNSA come from the germline V gene. The CDR3 has 17 amino acids. The CDR3 reads CASSLRPTVGGSYEQYF. CDR3 nucleotides: TGTGCCAGCAGCTTAAGGCCGACGGTGGGAGGGTCCTACGAGCAGTACTTC.

CDR3 DNA sequence: TGTGCCAGCTCACGATCACGGGGAGAGTGGGAGACCCAGTACTTC. It translates to CASSRSRGEWETQYF. The V gene is TRBV18, the J gene TRBJ2-5; D might be TRBD2 (5 bases). V was cut by 4 bases and J by 5 bases, with 17 bases left in between. CDR1 is KGHSH and CDR2 is LQKENI in the germline V gene. CDR3 length: 15 residues.

J is TRBJ2-7 and V is TRBV18, with 9 nucleotides matching TRBD1. The J segment lost 3 bases and the V segment lost 5 bases, leaving 5 bases of the junction unmatched. Per the germline V gene, CDR1 is KGHSH and CDR2 is LQKENI. The CDR3 has 14 residues. The CDR3 spells CASSAGTGYYEQYF. Written as DNA, the CDR3 is TGTGCCAGCTCAGCCGGGACAGGGTACTACGAGCAGTACTTC.

V gene TRBV4-1 combines with J gene TRBJ1-5; D not certain. Trimming shortened V by 4 bases and J by 5 bases, and 15 bases separated the two germline ends. In germline, CDR1 is MGHRA, CDR2 YSYEKL. The CDR3 runs to 15 residues. The CDR3 loop is CASSRGSQLDQPQHF. In nucleotides, the CDR3 is TGCGCCAGCAGCCGAGGGTCCCAGCTAGATCAGCCCCAGCATTTT.

J is TRBJ2-5 and V is TRBV5-1; maybe TRBD1 (6 bases). The germline V gene has CDR1 SGHRS and CDR2 YFSETQ. Between the trimmed V and J ends, which lost 1 base and 3 bases, there was a span of 10 bases. This CDR3 is built from 14 residues. The CDR3 reads CASSLYRDKETQYF. The CDR3 nucleotides are TGCGCCAGCAGCTTGTATCGGGACAAAGAGACCCAGTACTTC.

The V call is TRBV7-3, the J call TRBJ1-2; D is unclear. Germline-derived CDR1 and CDR2 are SGHTA and FQGTGA. The V and J ends lost 5 bases and 8 bases respectively, with 12 bases between them. CDR3 length equals 12 residues. CDR3 loop: CASSQLGGGYTF. Here the CDR3 DNA reads TGTGCCAGCAGCCAACTAGGCGGAGGCTACACCTTC.

The V call is TRBV19, the J call TRBJ2-1; D remains ambiguous. CDR1 is LNHDA, CDR2 SQIVND, per germline (reference sequence). The CDR3 extends over 16 amino acids. The V end was cut by 5 bases, the J end by 10 bases, with 24 bases between. CDR3: CASSLTSRLPQSEQFF. Written as DNA, the CDR3 is TGTGCCAGTAGTTTAACATCCCGACTGCCCCAATCGGAGCAGTTCTTC.

V usage is TRBV30 and J usage is TRBJ1-2; the D gene is possibly TRBD1 (5 bases). This CDR3 region has 13 residues. V lost 5 bases, J lost 5 bases, and 15 bases lay in between. CDR1 GTSNPN and CDR2 SVGIG come from the germline V gene (reference sequence). CDR3 DNA: TGTGCCTGGTGGAAGGGGCTGGGATATGGCTACACCTTC. Translation gives CAWWKGLGYGYTF.

The chain is built from TRBV5-4 and TRBJ2-3; D may be TRBD1 (5 bases). V lost 4 bases and J lost 0, with 12 bases in between. Germline V gene sequence: CDR1 SGHNT, CDR2 YYREEE (reference sequence). The CDR3 covers 15 residues. The CDR3 bases are TGTGCCAGCAGCCGGTCGTCAGGGAGCACAGATACGCAGTATTTT. Protein sequence: CASSRSSGSTDTQYF. The variable domain in full, with the rest retrieved from reference TRBV5-4 and TRBJ2-3, is ETGVTQSPTHLIKTRGQQVTLRCSSQSGHNTVSWYQQALGQGPQFIFQYYREEENGRGNFPPRFSGLQFPNYSSELNVNALELDDSALYLCASSRSSGSTDTQYFGPGTRLTVL.

The chain couples TRBV4-1 to TRBJ1-6, with no clear D. Germline-derived CDR1 and CDR2 are MGHRA and YSYEKL. The V gene lost 2 bases and the J gene lost 6 bases, with 11 bases spanning the gap. The CDR3 loop spans 15 amino acids. The CDR3 reads CASSQIQVSNSPLHF. CDR3 DNA: TGCGCCAGCAGCCAAATACAAGTTTCTAATTCACCCCTCCACTTT.

This chain connects TRBV7-2 to TRBJ2-1; the match to TRBD2 covers 11 bases. The CDR3 runs 16 residues. Germline V gives CDR1 SGHTA, CDR2 FQGNSA. J was trimmed by 5 bases and V by 5 bases; bases with no gene match: 8. The CDR3 DNA reads as TGTGCCAGCAGCGATCTACCGGGACTAGCGGACAATGAGCAGTTCTTC. Its protein product is CASSDLPGLADNEQFF.

The chain links TRBV20-1 to TRBJ2-7; 12 bases fit TRBD2. The CDR3 consists of 16 residues. V was pared by 3 bases and J by 1 base, with 7 bases of the junction left unmatched. Germline CDR1 DFQATT, CDR2 SNEGSKA (reference sequence). The CDR3: CSASLPSGGVSYEQYF. DNA for the CDR3: TGCAGTGCTAGTCTCCCTAGCGGGGGGGTTTCCTACGAGCAGTACTTC.

This clone was seen a few times. The V call is TRBV12-1, the J call TRBJ1-1; the table's D call of TRBD1 was not tested on the DNA. TRBV12-1 is listed as a pseudogene. The CDR3 is made up of 15 amino acids. The CDR3 sequence is CSSSHTRQGATEAFF. The DNA of the CDR3 is TGTTCCAGCAGCCACACGCGACAGGGGGCCACTGAAGCTTTCTTT.

J is TRBJ1-5 and V is TRBV21-1; TRBD1 is the table's D call, not checked against the DNA. TRBV21-1 is assigned pseudogene status. This CDR3 region has 17 residues. The CDR3, as DNA: TGTGCCAGCAGCAAATCGACCGGGACAGGGACCAATCAGCCCCAGCATTTT. This sequence encodes CASSKSTGTGTNQPQHF.

This chain uses TRBV24-1 with TRBJ2-5; perhaps TRBD2 as D (6 bases). Looked up from germline, CDR1 is KGHDR and CDR2 is SFDVKD. The V gene lost 3 bases and the J gene lost 5 bases, with 18 bases spanning the gap. This CDR3 region has 16 residues. CDR3 in amino acids: CATSDNRDSHRETQYF. Here the CDR3 DNA reads TGTGCCACCAGTGATAACCGGGACTCCCACCGGGAGACCCAGTACTTC.

The rearrangement joins TRBV7-9 to TRBJ2-1; 10 bases match TRBD1. After removal of 6 bases from V and 10 bases from J, the junction contained 12 bases not matched to a gene. The CDR3 contains 15 residues. CDR1 is SEHNR and CDR2 is FQNEAQ in the germline V gene (reference sequence). DNA of the CDR3: TGTGCCAGCAGACAATCCGGGACAGGGGAGGTCGAGCAGTTCTTC. It translates to CASRQSGTGEVEQFF.

This clone turned up a few times. The chain joins TRBV9 to TRBJ1-4; 9 positions agree with TRBD1. Germline-derived CDR1 and CDR2 are SGDLS and YYNGEE. The length of the CDR3 is 15 residues. The V segment lost 3 bases and the J segment 5 bases; nucleotides outside the gene matches: 5. CDR3 DNA: TGTGCCAGCAGCGAGGGGGACAGGGCGAATGAAAAACTGTTTTTT. Encoded protein: CASSEGDRANEKLFF. Variable domain in full (rest from reference TRBV9 and TRBJ1-4): DSGVTQTPKHLITATGQRVTLRCSPRSGDLSVYWYQQSLDQGLQFLIQYYNGEERAKGNILERFSAQQFPDLHSELNLSSLELGDSALYFCASSEGDRANEKLFFGSGTQLSVL.

V usage is TRBV5-6 and J usage is TRBJ1-4; D is perhaps TRBD1 (6 bases). The germline V gene has CDR1 SGHDT and CDR2 YYEEEE. The CDR3 consists of 16 residues. V lost 4 bases to trimming and J lost 8 bases, with 21 bases between them. CDR3 bases: TGTGCCAGCAGCCTAACCCGGATACAAACAGGGGAAAAACTGTTTTTT. It specifies CASSLTRIQTGEKLFF.

The rearrangement joins TRBV7-3 to TRBJ2-3; TRBD1 agrees at 7 bases. The CDR3 sequence is 14 residues long. Germline CDR1 reads SGHTA; CDR2 reads FQGTGA. Trimming removed 4 bases from V and 8 bases from J; junction bases left unmatched: 9. The CDR3 DNA is TGTGCCAGCAGCTCAGACAGGGTGAGCGGTACGCAGTATTTT. Its translation: CASSSDRVSGTQYF.

A few counts support this clone. The J gene is TRBJ1-1, the V gene TRBV29-1; D might be TRBD1 (6 bases). Germline CDR1 reads SQVTM; CDR2 reads ANQGSEA. V was shortened by 7 bases and J by 1 base, with 16 bases between the two germline ends. The CDR3 extends over 14 amino acids. Written as DNA, the CDR3 is TGCAGCGCTCTAGGGGGGGGCGGGAACACTGAAGCTTTCTTT. This sequence encodes CSALGGGGNTEAFF.

This sequence joins TRBV10-1 and TRBJ2-7; D may be TRBD2 (5 bases). The CDR3 is 11 amino acids. With 6 bases removed from V and 4 bases from J, the gap between germline ends came to 7 bases. Germline loops: CDR1 WNHNN, CDR2 SYGVQD (reference sequence). CDR3 sequence (DNA): TGCGCCAGCAGCCGGGGTTACGAGCAGTACTTC. Protein sequence: CASSRGYEQYF.

Points on this clone: A much larger clonotype is one base distant, so this may be a read error. This sequence joins TRBV7-9 and TRBJ2-7; 9 bases align to TRBD1. This CDR3 comprises 14 residues. After removal of 5 bases from V and 3 bases from J, the junction contained 5 bases not matched to a gene. CDR1 is SEHNR and CDR2 is FQNEAQ in the germline V gene (reference sequence). The CDR3 nucleotides read TGTGCCAGCAGCCCCCGGACAGGGGTCTACGAGCAGTACTTC. As protein: CASSPRTGVYEQYF.

The gene calls are TRBV6-4 and TRBJ2-3; a possible D gene is TRBD2 (6 bases). Germline CDR1 is MRHNA and CDR2 is SNTAGT. The CDR3 totals 14 residues. Between the trimmed V and J ends, which lost 5 bases and 0 bases, there was a span of 9 bases. CDR3 protein: CASSPGGSTDTQYF. CDR3 bases: TGTGCCAGCAGTCCCGGGGGTAGCACAGATACGCAGTATTTT.